The T cell receptor beta chain described here comes from a study of identical twins. Trimming left V 1 base short and J 11 bases short, with 9 bases between. Germline assignment: CDR1 SGHAT and CDR2 FQNNGV. The CDR3 length is 13 residues. This clonotype appeared a few times. TCRdb itself ran the 5' RACE reads through MiXCR, one entry per CDR3 protein. This table has fewer than 350,000 distinct CDR3 sequences, 6.5% to 9.5% appearing once. This same sample was also part of a study on yellow fever vaccine responses in identical twins.

The rearrangement joins TRBV11-2 to TRBJ1-6; D is uncertain. The receptor was isolated from a young woman in good health. Sequencing was done on a sample of memory (CD45RO+) T cells sorted from blood. Here the CDR3 DNA reads TGTGCCAGCAGCTTAGGGGTCATCGCACCCCTCCACTTT. Translation gives CASSLGVIAPLHF.